This is a list of T cell receptor beta chains from one sample in a study of response to subunit inactivated influenza vaccine. TCRdb re-called the RT-PCR reads through MiXCR, storing one row per CDR3 protein. The table has about 520,000 distinct CDR3 sequences, approximately 7.8% seen once; the top ten hold around 13%. Specimen: PBMCs from blood, collected about 23 months after vaccination. The origin of the receptors is a man between 45 and 75 years old who received an inactivated influenza vaccine. CDR3s include the opening cysteine and the closing phenylalanine or tryptophan. The size field is filled for only some rows; it gives once, few, many or a size class.

size: many; J: TRBJ2-7; V: TRBV7-3; CDR3: CASSLNYGTGAQEQYF
size: -; J: TRBJ2-3; V: TRBV20-1; CDR3: CSAPNANTQYF
size: few; J: TRBJ2-1; V: TRBV5-1; CDR3: CASSPDSNNEQFF
size: many; J: TRBJ2-2; V: TRBV4-3; CDR3: CASSQEAVGELFF
size: many; J: TRBJ2-3; V: TRBV6-1; CDR3: CASIRLAGGYPRPQYF
size: few; J: TRBJ2-7; V: TRBV28; CDR3: CASTFGEQYF
size: -; J: TRBJ1-1; V: TRBV6-1; CDR3: CASSGQGGNTEAFF
size: many; J: TRBJ2-7; V: TRBV20-1; CDR3: CSARPLPGQGTEQYF
size: few; J: TRBJ2-4; V: TRBV20-1; CDR3: CSAPRQGGYIQYF
size: -; J: TRBJ2-7; V: TRBV7-9; CDR3: CASSLSGESYEQYF
size: -; J: TRBJ2-7; V: TRBV9; CDR3: CASSVGPATYEQYF
size: -; J: TRBJ1-2; V: TRBV2; CDR3: CASRNRVNYGYTF
size: few; J: TRBJ1-3; V: TRBV20-1; CDR3: CSARNWFGDTIYF
size: many; J: TRBJ2-2; V: TRBV10-2; CDR3: CASSESLAGTGELFF
size: many; J: TRBJ2-2; V: TRBV11-2; CDR3: CASSLGSSPGELFF
size: -; J: TRBJ2-1; V: TRBV13; CDR3: CASSLREQRDDDEQFF
size: few; J: TRBJ1-2; V: TRBV2; CDR3: CASSGAGAYGYTF
size: few; J: TRBJ1-5; V: TRBV5-4; CDR3: CASSSRPGNQPQHF
size: -; J: TRBJ2-1; V: TRBV20-1; CDR3: CSAEGATNEQFF
size: -; J: TRBJ2-7; V: TRBV20-1; CDR3: CSALNRALSSYEQYF
size: few; J: TRBJ2-2; V: TRBV7-2; CDR3: CATRASAYTGELFF
size: few; J: TRBJ2-3; V: TRBV5-1; CDR3: CASRRQGWTDTQYF
size: few; J: TRBJ2-6; V: TRBV12-3/TRBV12-4; CDR3: CASTTSSGANVLTF
size: few; J: TRBJ2-7; V: TRBV3-1; CDR3: CASSLARGEQYF
size: -; J: TRBJ1-2; V: TRBV5-1; CDR3: CASSDRGTGGRGYTF
size: -; J: TRBJ2-3; V: TRBV6-1; CDR3: CASRARRTDTQYF
size: many; J: TRBJ2-2; V: TRBV5-1; CDR3: CASSAFGSPELFF
size: many; J: TRBJ2-5; V: TRBV2; CDR3: CASSLLRTGQETQYF
size: -; J: TRBJ2-3; V: TRBV10-3; CDR3: CATTLGPSDTQYF
size: few; J: TRBJ1-5; V: TRBV2; CDR3: CASSEIGQGNQPQHF
size: few; J: TRBJ2-2; V: TRBV12-3/TRBV12-4; CDR3: CASSLAGLGPNTGELFF
size: few; J: TRBJ2-7; V: TRBV20-1; CDR3: CSATDTSGLWGEQYF
size: many; J: TRBJ1-5; V: TRBV6-1; CDR3: CASKEVGNQPQHF
size: many; J: TRBJ1-6; V: TRBV20-1; CDR3: CSARELEVSYNSPLHF
size: few; J: TRBJ1-3; V: TRBV20-1; CDR3: CSAEVLQGTSSGNTIYF
size: few; J: TRBJ2-2; V: TRBV6-2/TRBV6-3; CDR3: CASSYPGTGGFKDTGELFF
size: -; J: TRBJ2-7; V: TRBV20-1; CDR3: CSARGTGRTYEQYF
size: few; J: TRBJ1-4; V: TRBV13; CDR3: CASRPGIGEKLFF
size: few; J: TRBJ1-2; V: TRBV18; CDR3: CASSPAEANGYTF
size: few; J: TRBJ2-3; V: TRBV11-2; CDR3: CASNKPAQGREFTDTQYF
size: -; J: TRBJ2-2; V: TRBV11-2; CDR3: CATFSGLSNTGELFF
size: -; J: TRBJ2-3; V: TRBV28; CDR3: CASRTGTGRTDTQYF
size: few; J: TRBJ1-6; V: TRBV20-1; CDR3: CSARQTSSYNSPLHF
size: many; J: TRBJ1-5; V: TRBV12-3/TRBV12-4; CDR3: CASSPGQGRGQPQHF
size: few; J: TRBJ2-5; V: TRBV7-6; CDR3: CASSRGGGQKETQYF
size: few; J: TRBJ2-2; V: TRBV20-1; CDR3: CSARPGPIRSSGELFF
size: many; J: TRBJ2-7; V: TRBV20-1; CDR3: CSARDRTGGPSEQYF
size: few; J: TRBJ1-6; V: TRBV12-3/TRBV12-4; CDR3: CASMVRTENSPLHF
size: -; J: TRBJ2-7; V: TRBV28; CDR3: CASNAGVYNYEQYF
size: few; J: TRBJ2-1; V: TRBV11-2; CDR3: CASSPLGSTGSYNEQFF
size: many; J: TRBJ2-2; V: TRBV7-8; CDR3: CASSFLAGAQVLNTGELFF
size: -; J: TRBJ2-1; V: TRBV7-9; CDR3: CASSFLLGAGEEQFF
size: -; J: TRBJ2-7; V: TRBV7-9; CDR3: CASSPQGRGHEQYF
size: -; J: TRBJ2-7; V: TRBV20-1; CDR3: CSARDGNPGNYEQYF
size: few; J: TRBJ2-3; V: TRBV23-1; CDR3: CASSRVREDTQYF